This entry features one T cell receptor (beta chain) sequence. What it binds is not known. This sample is part of a study of cytomegalovirus exposure and HLA in healthy donors. Turning to the study itself: A prior analysis found about 110 million unique TCR beta sequences from roughly 180 million T cells. Study results and caveats: The majority of TCR sequences were rare, yet some public TCRs appeared in many donors. It was shown in a later analysis that HLA-associated TCR beta chains were more clonally expanded than other, equally common chains.

Everyone who donated was a healthy bone marrow donor. CDR1 and CDR2 (germline): SEHNR, FQNEAQ (reference sequence). V dropped 2 bases and J dropped 5 bases, with 6 bases sitting between them. CDR3 length: 12 amino acids. Primers included in the PCR were 60 Vbeta and 13 Jbeta primers. Some clones are missing from TCRdb's copy, which holds only in-frame ones; the method was immunoSEQ multiplex PCR. The repertoire consists of about 130,000 clones, with 84% occurring once and the leading ten covering less than 3%. This clonotype was sampled from a man aged 45 to 65 in good health and CMV-seronegative. The chain carries TRBV7-9 and TRBJ1-1, with D uncertain. What was sequenced was PBMCs. CDR3 region: CASSLRVTEAFF. CDR3 bases: TGTGCCAGCAGCTTACGGGTAACTGAAGCTTTCTTT.